The present T cell receptor beta chain was sequenced within a study of T cells in Graves' hyperthyroidism and ophthalmopathy. The CDR3 covers 13 residues. Per germline, CDR1 DFQATT and CDR2 SNEGSKA (reference sequence). V dropped 5 bases and J dropped 4; count of bases not matched to a gene: 6. Amplification yielded TCR beta CDR3 regions, with RNA transcripts as the source. With the HTBI primer set, the TCR CDR3 went through a first round of RT-PCR. Via MiXCR, TCRdb re-called the multiplex PCR reads, giving one row per CDR3 protein. The data contain about 600,000 distinct CDR3 sequences, approximately 15% of them singletons.

The V and J genes are TRBV20-1 and TRBJ1-2; 8 bases align to TRBD1. This receptor was identified in a woman in her thirties or forties with Graves' ophthalmopathy. The sample taken for sequencing was blood. The CDR3 nucleotides read TGCAGTGCTCGGACAGGGAACCCCTATGGCTACACCTTC. The encoded protein is CSARTGNPYGYTF.